This T cell receptor (beta chain) was profiled in a study of blood T cells in healthy people across ages. Combining a sample-barcoded 5' primer with a J-beta primer mix, a second PCR ran for 7 to 11 cycles. MiXCR, run by TCRdb on the 5' RACE reads, gives a single entry per CDR3 protein. The sample includes over 600,000 distinct CDR3 sequences, about 42% of them seen just once. Study-level findings and limits: The diversity estimates, figures obtained from one million T cells, were considered underestimates.

Researchers report isolating at least 6 million PBMCs per sample. About this clonotype: Its antigen remains unknown.

The germline gives CDR1 SGHTA, CDR2 FQGNSA. This CDR3 has 14 amino acids. V was cut by 5 bases and J by 9 bases, with 17 bases left in between. The chain is built from TRBV7-2 and TRBJ2-1; D tentatively fits TRBD1 or TRBD2 (5 bases each). The clonotype comes from an elderly man in good health. Sequencing was done on a sample of blood. The DNA for the CDR3 is TGTGCCAGCAGCGAAACCGGGACGAAAAGTGAGCAGTTCTTC. Amino acids: CASSETGTKSEQFF.